Sequencing of this TCR beta chain was carried out in a study of blood T cell repertoires in COVID-19. V lost 8 bases to trimming and J lost 5 bases; unmatched junction nucleotides: 7. CDR1 and CDR2 (germline): MNHEY, SVGAGI. The CDR3 extends over 14 amino acids. Authors' data handling: Estimation of nucleated cell counts relied on the amplification of reference gene primers. Using immunoSEQ multiplex PCR, the repertoire was profiled, and TCRdb retains in-frame clones only, with some absent. For V, J and clone size, that table is used; D and trimming come from the DNA. This sample has under 300,000 clones, with approximately 87% found just once.

This TCR was recovered from a man aged 60 to 75 with acute or convalescent COVID-19. The sequenced sample consisted of peripheral blood. This rearrangement joins TRBV6-5 to TRBJ2-5; 11 bases are a match to TRBD2. In nucleotides, the CDR3 is TGTGCCAGCCACACTAGCGGGAGACGGGAGACCCAGTACTTC. Translated: CASHTSGRRETQYF.